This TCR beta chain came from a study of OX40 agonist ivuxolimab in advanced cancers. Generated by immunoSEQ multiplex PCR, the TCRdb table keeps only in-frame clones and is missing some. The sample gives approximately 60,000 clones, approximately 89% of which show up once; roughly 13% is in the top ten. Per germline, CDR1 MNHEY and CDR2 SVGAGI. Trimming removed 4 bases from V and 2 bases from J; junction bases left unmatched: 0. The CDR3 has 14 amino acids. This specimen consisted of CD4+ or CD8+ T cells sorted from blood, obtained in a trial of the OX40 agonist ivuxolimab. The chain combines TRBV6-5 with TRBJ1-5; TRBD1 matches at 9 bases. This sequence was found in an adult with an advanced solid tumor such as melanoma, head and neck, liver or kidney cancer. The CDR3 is CASSWDRGNQPQHF. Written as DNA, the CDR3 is TGTGCCAGCAGTTGGGACAGGGGCAATCAGCCCCAGCATTTT.